This TCR beta chain derives from a study of T-cell reconstitution after alpha-beta-depleted transplantation in children. TCRbeta library preparation incorporated unique molecular identifiers. TCRdb redid the calling of the PCR reads with MiXCR, one entry per CDR3 protein. This repertoire shows some 500,000 distinct CDR3 sequences, roughly 18% found once; its top ten account for 3% to 4%. Germline CDR1 is LGHNT and CDR2 is FRNRAP. Unmatched junction bases numbered 4, after V lost 3 bases and J lost 2 bases. This CDR3 is 15 amino acids long. V usage is TRBV12-5 and J usage is TRBJ2-5; 9 positions agree with TRBD2. The sequence was collected from a human donor who donated a stem cell graft to a child with acute lymphoblastic leukemia. This specimen was PBMCs from the stem cell graft donor, taken from the stem cell graft. CDR3 amino acids: CASGFGGRGQETQYF. DNA for the CDR3: TGTGCTAGTGGTTTCGGCGGGAGGGGGCAAGAGACCCAGTACTTC.